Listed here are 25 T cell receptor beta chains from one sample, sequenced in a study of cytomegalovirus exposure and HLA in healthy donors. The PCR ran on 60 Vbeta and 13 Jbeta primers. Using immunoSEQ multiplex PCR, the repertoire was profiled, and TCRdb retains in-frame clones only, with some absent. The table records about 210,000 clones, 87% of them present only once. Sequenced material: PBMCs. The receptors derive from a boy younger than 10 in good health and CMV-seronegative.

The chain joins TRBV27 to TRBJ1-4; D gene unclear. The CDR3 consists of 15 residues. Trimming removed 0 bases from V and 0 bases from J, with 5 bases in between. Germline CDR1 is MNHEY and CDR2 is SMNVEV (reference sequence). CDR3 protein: CASSLSIATNEKLFF. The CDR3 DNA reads TGTGCCAGCAGTTTATCCATTGCAACTAATGAAAAACTGTTTTTT.

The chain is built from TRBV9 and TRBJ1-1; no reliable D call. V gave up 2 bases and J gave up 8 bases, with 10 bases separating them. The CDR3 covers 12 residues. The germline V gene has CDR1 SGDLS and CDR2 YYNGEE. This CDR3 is CASSVNSGEAFF. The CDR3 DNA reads TGTGCCAGCAGCGTCAACAGCGGAGAAGCTTTCTTT.

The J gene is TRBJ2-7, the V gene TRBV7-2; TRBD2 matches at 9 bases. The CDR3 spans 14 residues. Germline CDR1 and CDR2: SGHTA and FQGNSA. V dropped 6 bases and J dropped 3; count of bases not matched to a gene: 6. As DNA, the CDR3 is TGTGCCAGCAGAGCCCATAGCGGGGGCTACGAGCAGTACTTC. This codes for CASRAHSGGYEQYF.

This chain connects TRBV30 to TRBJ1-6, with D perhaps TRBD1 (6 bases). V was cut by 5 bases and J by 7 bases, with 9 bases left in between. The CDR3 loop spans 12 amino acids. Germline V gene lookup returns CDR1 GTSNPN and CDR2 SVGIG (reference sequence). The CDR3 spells CAWDRKNSPLHF. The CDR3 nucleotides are TGTGCCTGGGACAGGAAGAATTCACCCCTCCACTTT.

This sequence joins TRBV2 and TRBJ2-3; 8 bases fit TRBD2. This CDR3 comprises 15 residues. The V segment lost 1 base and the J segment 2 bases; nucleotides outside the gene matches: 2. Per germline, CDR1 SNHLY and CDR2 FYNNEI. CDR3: CASSEGRGATDTQYF. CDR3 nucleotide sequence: TGTGCCAGCAGTGAAGGGCGGGGGGCCACAGATACGCAGTATTTT. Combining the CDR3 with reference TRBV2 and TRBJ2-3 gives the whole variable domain EPEVTQTPSHQVTQMGQEVILRCVPISNHLYFYWYRQILGQKVEFLVSFYNNEISEKSEIFDDQFSVERPDGSNFTLKIRSTKLEDSAMYFCASSEGRGATDTQYFGPGTRLTVL.

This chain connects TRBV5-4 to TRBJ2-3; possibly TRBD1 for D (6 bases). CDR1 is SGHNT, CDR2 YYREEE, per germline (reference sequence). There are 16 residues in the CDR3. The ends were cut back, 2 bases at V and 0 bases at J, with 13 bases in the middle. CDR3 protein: CASSFGGGWSTDTQYF. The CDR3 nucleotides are TGTGCCAGCAGCTTTGGGGGCGGGTGGAGCACAGATACGCAGTATTTT.

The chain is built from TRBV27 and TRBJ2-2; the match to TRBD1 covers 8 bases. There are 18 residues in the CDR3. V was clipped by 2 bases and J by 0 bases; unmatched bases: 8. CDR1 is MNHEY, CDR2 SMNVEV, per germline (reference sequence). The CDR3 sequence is CASSLRTDRGANTGELFF. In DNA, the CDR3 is TGTGCCAGCAGTTTAAGAACCGACAGGGGAGCGAACACCGGGGAGCTGTTTTTT.

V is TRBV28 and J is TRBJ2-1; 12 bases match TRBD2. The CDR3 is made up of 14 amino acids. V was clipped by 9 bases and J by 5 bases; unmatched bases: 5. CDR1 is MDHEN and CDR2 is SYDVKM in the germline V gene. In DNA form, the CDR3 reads TGTGCCAGTCTAGCGGGAGGGCGGAACAATGAGCAGTTCTTC. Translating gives CASLAGGRNNEQFF. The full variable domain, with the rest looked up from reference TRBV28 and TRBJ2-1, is DVKVTQSSRYLVKRTGEKVFLECVQDMDHENMFWYRQDPGLGLRLIYFSYDVKMKEKGDIPEGYSVSREKKERFSLILESASTNQTSMYLCASLAGGRNNEQFFGPGTRLTVL.

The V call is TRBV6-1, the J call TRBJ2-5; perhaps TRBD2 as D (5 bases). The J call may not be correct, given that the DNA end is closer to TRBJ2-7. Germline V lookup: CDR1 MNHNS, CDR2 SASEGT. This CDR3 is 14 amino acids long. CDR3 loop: CASSELVGGGEQYF. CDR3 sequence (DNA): TGTGCCAGCAGTGAACTTGTTGGAGGAGGCGAGCAGTACTTC.

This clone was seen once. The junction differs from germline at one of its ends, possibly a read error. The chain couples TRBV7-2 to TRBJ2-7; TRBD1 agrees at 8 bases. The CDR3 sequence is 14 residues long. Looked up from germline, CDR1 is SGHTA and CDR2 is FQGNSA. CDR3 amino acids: CASSSGQGSHEQYF. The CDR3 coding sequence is TGTGCCAGCAGCTCCGGACAGGGCTCCCACGAGCAGTACTTC.

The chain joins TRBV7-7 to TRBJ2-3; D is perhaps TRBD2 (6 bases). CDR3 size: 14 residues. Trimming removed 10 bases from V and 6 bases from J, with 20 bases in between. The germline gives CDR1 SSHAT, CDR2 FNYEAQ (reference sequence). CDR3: CATSLAFNSDTQYF. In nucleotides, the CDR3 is TGTGCCACCTCACTAGCCTTTAACTCGGATACGCAGTATTTT.

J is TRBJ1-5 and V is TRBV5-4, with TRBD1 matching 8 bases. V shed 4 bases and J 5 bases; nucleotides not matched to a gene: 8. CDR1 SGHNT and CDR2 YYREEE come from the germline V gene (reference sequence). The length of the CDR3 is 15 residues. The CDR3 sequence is CASSAGRGRDQPQHF. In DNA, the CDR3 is TGTGCCAGCAGCGCCGGCAGGGGGCGGGATCAGCCCCAGCATTTT.

The chain's CDR3 is CASSPRGGATDTQYF. CDR3 DNA: TGTGCCAGCAGCCCCCGGGGCGGGGCCACAGATACGCAGTATTTT. The V and J genes are TRBV11-1 and TRBJ2-3; a possible D gene is TRBD2 (6 bases). CDR3 length: 15 residues. Germline V gene lookup returns CDR1 SGHAT and CDR2 FQDESV (reference sequence). The ends were cut back, 5 bases at V and 2 bases at J, with 14 bases in the middle.

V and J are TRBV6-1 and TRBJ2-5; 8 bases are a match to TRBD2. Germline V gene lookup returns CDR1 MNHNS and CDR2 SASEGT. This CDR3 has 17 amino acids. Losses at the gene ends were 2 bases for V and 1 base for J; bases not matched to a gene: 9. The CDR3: CASSELSGGGPQETQYF. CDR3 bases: TGTGCCAGCAGTGAACTCTCGGGGGGGGGTCCCCAAGAGACCCAGTACTTC.

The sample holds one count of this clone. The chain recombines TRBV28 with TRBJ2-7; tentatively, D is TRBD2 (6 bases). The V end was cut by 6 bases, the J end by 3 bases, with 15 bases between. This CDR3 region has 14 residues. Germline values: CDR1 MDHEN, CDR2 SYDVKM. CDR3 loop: CASSPGTQVYEQYF. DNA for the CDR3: TGTGCCAGCAGCCCCGGGACTCAGGTCTACGAGCAGTACTTC.

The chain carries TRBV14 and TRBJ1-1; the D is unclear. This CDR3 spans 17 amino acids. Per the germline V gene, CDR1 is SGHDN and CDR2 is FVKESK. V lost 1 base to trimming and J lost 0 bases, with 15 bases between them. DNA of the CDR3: TGTGCCAGCAGCCAAGCCTATCAGGAAAGGATGAACACTGAAGCTTTCTTT. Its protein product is CASSQAYQERMNTEAFF.

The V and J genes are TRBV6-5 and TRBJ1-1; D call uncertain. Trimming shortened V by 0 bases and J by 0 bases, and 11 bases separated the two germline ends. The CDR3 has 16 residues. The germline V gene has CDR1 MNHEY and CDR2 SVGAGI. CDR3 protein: CASSYSWEYLNTEAFF. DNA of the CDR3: TGTGCCAGCAGTTACTCGTGGGAGTATTTGAACACTGAAGCTTTCTTT.

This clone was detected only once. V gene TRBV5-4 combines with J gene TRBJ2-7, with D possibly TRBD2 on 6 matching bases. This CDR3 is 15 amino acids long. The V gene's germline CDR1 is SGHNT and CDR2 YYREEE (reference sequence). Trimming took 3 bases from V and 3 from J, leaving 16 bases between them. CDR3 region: CASSSSYGSLYEQYF. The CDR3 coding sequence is TGTGCCAGCAGCTCTTCGTACGGGAGCCTCTACGAGCAGTACTTC.

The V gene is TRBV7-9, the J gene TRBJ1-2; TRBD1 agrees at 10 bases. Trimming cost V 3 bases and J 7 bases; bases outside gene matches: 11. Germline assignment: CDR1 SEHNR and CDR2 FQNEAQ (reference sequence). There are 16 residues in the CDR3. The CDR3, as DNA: TGTGCCAGCAGCTTCCCGACAGGGGGCATATTGGGTGGCTACACCTTC. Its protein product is CASSFPTGGILGGYTF.

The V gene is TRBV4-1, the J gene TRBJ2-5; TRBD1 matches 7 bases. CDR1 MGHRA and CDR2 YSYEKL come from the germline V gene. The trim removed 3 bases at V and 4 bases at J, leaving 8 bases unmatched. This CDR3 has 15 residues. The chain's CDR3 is CASSQLTGVGETQYF. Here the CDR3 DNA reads TGCGCCAGCAGCCAGCTAACAGGGGTAGGAGAGACCCAGTACTTC.

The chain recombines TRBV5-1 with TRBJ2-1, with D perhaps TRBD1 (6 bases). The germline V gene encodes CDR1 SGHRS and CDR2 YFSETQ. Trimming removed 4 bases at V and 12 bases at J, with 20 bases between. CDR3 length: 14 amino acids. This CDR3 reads CASSATTGKRGQFF. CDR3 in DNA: TGCGCCAGCAGCGCCACAACAGGGAAAAGAGGGCAGTTCTTC.

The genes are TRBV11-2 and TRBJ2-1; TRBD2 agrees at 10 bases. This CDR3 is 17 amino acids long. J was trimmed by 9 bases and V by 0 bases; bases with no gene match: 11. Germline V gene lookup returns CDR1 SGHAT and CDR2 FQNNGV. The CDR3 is CASSLDRWLAGEREQFF. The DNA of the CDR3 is TGTGCCAGCAGCTTAGATCGATGGCTAGCGGGAGAACGTGAGCAGTTCTTC.

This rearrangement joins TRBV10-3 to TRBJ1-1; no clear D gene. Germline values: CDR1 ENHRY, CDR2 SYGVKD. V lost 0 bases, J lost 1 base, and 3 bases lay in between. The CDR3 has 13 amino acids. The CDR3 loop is CAISESRNTEAFF. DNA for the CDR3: TGTGCCATCAGTGAGTCCCGGAACACTGAAGCTTTCTTT.

The CDR3 here is CASSLMSRQPVSGNTIYF. The CDR3 DNA follows: TGTGCCAGCAGCTTAATGTCGCGGCAGCCGGTCTCTGGAAACACCATATATTTT. The gene calls are TRBV7-3 and TRBJ1-3; D ambiguous. Germline-derived CDR1 and CDR2 are SGHTA and FQGTGA. The CDR3 covers 18 residues. Trimming left V 1 base short and J 0 bases short, with 16 bases between.

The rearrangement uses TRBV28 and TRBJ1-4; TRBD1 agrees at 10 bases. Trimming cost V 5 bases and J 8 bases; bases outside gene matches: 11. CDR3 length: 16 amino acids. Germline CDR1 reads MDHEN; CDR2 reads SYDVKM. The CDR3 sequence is CASSAPSGTGEEKLFF. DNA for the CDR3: TGTGCCAGCAGTGCCCCCTCCGGGACAGGGGAAGAAAAACTGTTTTTT.